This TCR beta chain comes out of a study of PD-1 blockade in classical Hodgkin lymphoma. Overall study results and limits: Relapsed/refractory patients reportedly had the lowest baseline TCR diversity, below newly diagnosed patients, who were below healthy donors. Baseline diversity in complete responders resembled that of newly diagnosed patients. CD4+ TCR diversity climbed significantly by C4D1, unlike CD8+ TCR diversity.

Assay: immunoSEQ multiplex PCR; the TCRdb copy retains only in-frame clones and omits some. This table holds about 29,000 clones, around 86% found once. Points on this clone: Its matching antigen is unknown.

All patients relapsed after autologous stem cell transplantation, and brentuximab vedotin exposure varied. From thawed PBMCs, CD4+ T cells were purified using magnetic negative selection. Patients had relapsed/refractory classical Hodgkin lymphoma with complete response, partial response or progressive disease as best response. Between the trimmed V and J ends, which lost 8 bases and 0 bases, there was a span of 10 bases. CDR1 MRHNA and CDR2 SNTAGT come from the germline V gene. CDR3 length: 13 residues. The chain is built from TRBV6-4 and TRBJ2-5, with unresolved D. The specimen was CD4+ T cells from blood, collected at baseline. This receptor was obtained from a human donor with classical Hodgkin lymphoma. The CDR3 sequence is CASSPRDQETQYF. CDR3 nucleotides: TGTGCCAGCTCCCCTAGGGACCAAGAGACCCAGTACTTC.